This T cell receptor beta chain was identified during a study of Graves' ophthalmopathy and Graves' hyperthyroidism. Study in general: Before any treatment, peripheral blood was taken at the initial diagnosis.

This CDR3 is built from 13 residues. V gave up 5 bases and J gave up 2 bases, with 9 bases separating them. Ophthalmopathy donors' eye disease showed moderate-to-severe activity, CAS of at least 3, NOSPECS of at least 4 and duration under 3 months. As the template, RNA transcripts were used to amplify TCR beta CDR3 regions. HTBI primers were used in a first-round RT-PCR, which preceded a second-round multiplex PCR. TCRdb re-analysed the multiplex PCR reads in MiXCR, keeping a single row per CDR3 protein. This sample has some 750,000 distinct CDR3 sequences, with 40% found just once. Broader study findings: Clonotypes were expanded in thyroid at above 0.001 frequency, and most also appeared in blood.

Ten or more counts support this clonotype. Its antigen is unidentified. The clonotype was recovered from an adult man with Graves' ophthalmopathy. J is TRBJ1-1 and V is TRBV12-3 or TRBV12-4, with D perhaps matching TRBD1 (6 bases). The sample taken for sequencing was peripheral blood. Here the CDR3 DNA reads TGTGCCAGCAGTCCGGGACAAAACACTGAAGCTTTCTTT. Protein product: CASSPGQNTEAFF.